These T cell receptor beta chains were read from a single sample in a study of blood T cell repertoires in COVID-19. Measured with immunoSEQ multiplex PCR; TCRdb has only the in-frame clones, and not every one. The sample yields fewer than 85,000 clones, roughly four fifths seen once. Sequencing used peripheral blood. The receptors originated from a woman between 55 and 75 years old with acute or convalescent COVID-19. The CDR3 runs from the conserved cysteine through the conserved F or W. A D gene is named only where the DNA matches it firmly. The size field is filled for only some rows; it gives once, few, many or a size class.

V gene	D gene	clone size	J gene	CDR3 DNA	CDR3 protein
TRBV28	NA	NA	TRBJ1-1	TGTGCCAGCAGGCCCGGCGGTGTGAACACTGAAGCTTTCTTT	CASRPGGVNTEAFF
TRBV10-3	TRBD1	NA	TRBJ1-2	TGTGCCATCACCCAGGGACAGACCGCGAACTATGGCTACACCTTC	CAITQGQTANYGYTF
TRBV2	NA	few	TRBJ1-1	TGTGCCAGCACCCCGGCGAGGGGGACTGAAGCTTTCTTT	CASTPARGTEAFF
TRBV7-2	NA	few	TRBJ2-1	TGTGCCAGCAGCTCCTATGGGCTTAGTGAGCAGTTCTTC	CASSSYGLSEQFF
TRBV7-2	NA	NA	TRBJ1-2	TGTGCCAGCAGCCCTAGGGGTCCAGGGGAAGGAGGCTACACCTTC	CASSPRGPGEGGYTF
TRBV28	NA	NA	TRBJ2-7	TGTGCCAGCAACCACAGGGCCTACGAGCAGTACTTC	CASNHRAYEQYF
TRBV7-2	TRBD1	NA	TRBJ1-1	TGTGCCAGCAGCTTTTTATCAGGGGGCGTTGGTCTGGCCACTGAAGCTTTCTTT	CASSFLSGGVGLATEAFF
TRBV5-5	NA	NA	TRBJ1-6	TGTGCCAGCAGCTTGCTCGGCAGGGTGAGGTCATCACCCCTCCACTTT	CASSLLGRVRSSPLHF
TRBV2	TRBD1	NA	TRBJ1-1	TGTGCCAGCAGTGAAGAGGGACAGGGGGCGCTGACTGAAGCTTTCTTT	CASSEEGQGALTEAFF
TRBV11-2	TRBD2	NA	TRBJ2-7	TGTGCCAGCATCGACGGGACTAGCGGGAGGGCCTACGAGCAGTACTTC	CASIDGTSGRAYEQYF
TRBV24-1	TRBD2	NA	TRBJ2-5	TGTGCCACCAGTGATTTGACATCTAGCGGGGGGCTGAGGGAGACCCAGTACTTC	CATSDLTSSGGLRETQYF
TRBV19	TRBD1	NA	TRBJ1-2	TGTGCCAGTAGTGACTATACAGGGGGAGGCAACTATGGCTACACCTTC	CASSDYTGGGNYGYTF
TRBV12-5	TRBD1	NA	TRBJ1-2	TGTGCTAGTGGTTTGACTTCGACAGGGGGAACCTATGGCTACACCTTC	CASGLTSTGGTYGYTF
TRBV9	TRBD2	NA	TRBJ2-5	TGTGCCAGCAGCGTAGGAGGTAGCGGGGCCCAAGAGACCCAGTACTTC	CASSVGGSGAQETQYF
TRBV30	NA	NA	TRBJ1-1	TGTGCCTGGAGTTGGGGGCGAACTGAAGCTTTCTTT	CAWSWGRTEAFF
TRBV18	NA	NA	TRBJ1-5	TGTGCCAGCTCTGCGGTCCAATATCAGCCCCAGCATTTT	CASSAVQYQPQHF
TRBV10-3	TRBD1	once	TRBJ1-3	TGTGCCATCGGTGACAGGGAACCTGGAAACACCATATATTTT	CAIGDREPGNTIYF
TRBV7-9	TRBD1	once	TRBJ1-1	TGTGCCAGCAGCTTAGCAGACTTCAGACAGGGGAGGACTGAAGCTTTCTTT	CASSLADFRQGRTEAFF
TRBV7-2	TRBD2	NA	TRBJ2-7	TGTGCCAGCAGCGGCTACCGCGGGGGGGCCCCCGAGCAGTACTTC	CASSGYRGGAPEQYF
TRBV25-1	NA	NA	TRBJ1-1	TGTGCCAGCAGTGAATTATATCCGGAGAAGGTGGCTTTCTTT	CASSELYPEKVAFF
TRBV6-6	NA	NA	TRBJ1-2	TGTGCCAGCAGTTACCGTCTGGGGCCGACGTATGGCTACACCTTC	CASSYRLGPTYGYTF
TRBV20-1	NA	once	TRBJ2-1	TGCAGTGCTAGAGTTATGAATGAGCAGTTCTTC	CSARVMNEQFF
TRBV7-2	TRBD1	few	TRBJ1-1	TGTGCCAGCAGCACCACAGGGGGCACTGAAGCTTTCTTT	CASSTTGGTEAFF
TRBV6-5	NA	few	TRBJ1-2	TGTGCCAGCAGTTACCCGCCGGCAGGGGATTTCTATGGCTACACCTTC	CASSYPPAGDFYGYTF
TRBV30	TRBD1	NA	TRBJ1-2	TGTGCCTGGAGTGTACCGGGACAGTTCTATGGCTACACCTTC	CAWSVPGQFYGYTF
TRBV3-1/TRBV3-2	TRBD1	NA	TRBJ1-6	TGTGCCAGCAGCCACTCCGGGACAGATAATTCACCCCTCCACTTT	CASSHSGTDNSPLHF
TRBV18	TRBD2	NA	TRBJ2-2	TGTGCCAGCTCACCACGAGCGGGGGTTTTAGACACCGGGGAGCTGTTTTTT	CASSPRAGVLDTGELFF
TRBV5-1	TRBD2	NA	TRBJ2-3	TGCGCCAGCAGCTTGGCCGTAGCGGGAGTTGAAGATACGCAGTATTTT	CASSLAVAGVEDTQYF
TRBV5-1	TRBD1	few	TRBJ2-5	TGCGCCAGCAGCTTCGAGGGGGCACGGCGGGAGACCCAGTACTTC	CASSFEGARRETQYF
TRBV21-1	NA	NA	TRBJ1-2	TGTGCCAGCAGCAAAGGTCAGAGGGACAGGCAAAATACAACTAACTATGGCTACACCTTC	CASSKGQRDRQNTTNYGYTF
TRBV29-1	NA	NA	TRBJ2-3	TGCAGCGTTGCCGGCGGGAGCACAGATACGCAGTATTTT	CSVAGGSTDTQYF
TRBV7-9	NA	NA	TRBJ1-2	TGTGCCAGCAGCCCTTTGGGGGGGGCCTATGGCTACACCTTC	CASSPLGGAYGYTF
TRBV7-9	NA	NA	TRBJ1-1	TGTGCCAGCAGCCTGTCGACAGTGCCAGTAGCTTTCTTT	CASSLSTVPVAFF
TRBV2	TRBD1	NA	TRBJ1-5	TGTGCCAGCGCCGGGACAGGGAACAATCAGCCCCAGCATTTT	CASAGTGNNQPQHF
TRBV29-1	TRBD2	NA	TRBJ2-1	TGCAGCGTTGACCTAAGACTAGCGGGGGGTGTAAATGAGCAGTTCTTC	CSVDLRLAGGVNEQFF
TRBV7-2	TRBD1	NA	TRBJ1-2	TGTGCCAGCAGCTTATCTGGTCAGGGGGAAGGCTACACCTTC	CASSLSGQGEGYTF
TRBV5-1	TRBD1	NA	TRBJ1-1	TGCGCCAGCAGCTCACAACAGGGGACGTACACTGAAGCTTTCTTT	CASSSQQGTYTEAFF
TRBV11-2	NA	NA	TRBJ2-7	TGTGCCAGCAGCTTCCTCGTCAGCTCCTACGAGCAGTACTTC	CASSFLVSSYEQYF
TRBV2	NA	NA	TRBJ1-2	TGTGCCAGCAGTGAATTGGAGGACCCTATGGGTGGCTACACCTTC	CASSELEDPMGGYTF
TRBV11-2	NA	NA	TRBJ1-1	TGTGCCAGCACTGCACAGGTTATGAACACTGAAGCTTTCTTT	CASTAQVMNTEAFF
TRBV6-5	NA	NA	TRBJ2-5	TGTGCCAGCAGTTACTCGACGGGGGGCTGGGAGACCCAGTACTTC	CASSYSTGGWETQYF
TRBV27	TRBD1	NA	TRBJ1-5	TGTGCCAGCAGTCCGATCGACAGGGGGGGATATCAGCCCCAGCATTTT	CASSPIDRGGYQPQHF
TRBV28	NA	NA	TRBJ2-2	TGTGCCAGCAGGGGGGCCCTCGGGGTGGCCGGGGAGCTGTTTTTT	CASRGALGVAGELFF
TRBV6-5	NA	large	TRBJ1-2	TGTGCCAGCAGCCCCTTGGGCCCTAACTATGGCTACACCTTC	CASSPLGPNYGYTF
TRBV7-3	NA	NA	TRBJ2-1	TGTGCCAGCAGCACGGGACAGCGGGTTGAGCAGTTCTTC	CASSTGQRVEQFF
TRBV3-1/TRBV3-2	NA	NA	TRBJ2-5	TGTGCCAGCAGAGACAGACAAGAGACCCAGTACTTC	CASRDRQETQYF
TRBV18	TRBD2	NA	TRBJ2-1	TGTGCCAGCTCACCATTCGGACTAGCGGGGGGGAAAGGTGAGCAGTTCTTC	CASSPFGLAGGKGEQFF
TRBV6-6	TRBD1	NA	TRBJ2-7	TGTGCCAGCAGTGGAGACAGGGCTTACGAGCAGTACTTC	CASSGDRAYEQYF